The 2 T cell receptor beta chains presented below share a single source sample, sequenced in a study of early T cells in non-severe SARS-CoV-2 infection (dated by TCRdb to the early 2020s). Libraries were made using 5' RACE. The sequencer was a NextSeq 500. The public reads were quality trimmed at Q25 with fastp and then assembled into clones with MiXCR by TCRdb, keeping productive beta chains. Duplicate CDR3 protein sequences are folded into a single record with the most common DNA and genes. Present in this sample are more than 65,000 distinct CDR3 sequences, roughly 15% of which were seen just once. Roughly 4.3% of the sample belongs to the ten largest clones. The starting material was whole blood, obtained at baseline. Every receptor here comes from an adult who was a healthcare worker with PCR-confirmed SARS-CoV-2 infection or an uninfected control (not recorded which).

In this sample, this clonotype turned up many times. V and J are TRBV6-2 or TRBV6-3 and TRBJ2-1, with D unclear. This CDR3 spans 14 amino acids. Trimming took 2 bases from V and 6 from J, leaving 11 bases between them. Germline V gene data show CDR1 as MNHEY and CDR2 as SVGEGT. CDR3 nucleotide sequence: TGTGCCAGCAGTTACCATTCAAGGACCAATGAGCAGTTCTTC. This translates into CASSYHSRTNEQFF.

This clonotype was counted many times. This chain links TRBV28 with TRBJ1-4; TRBD1 might be the D (5 bases). V lost 3 bases, J lost 7 bases, and 9 bases lay in between. Germline V CDR1 and CDR2: MDHEN, SYDVKM. The CDR3 has 13 amino acids. CDR3 nucleotide sequence: TGTGCCAGCAGTTTGGTGGGACTTGAAAAACTGTTTTTT. Translating it yields CASSLVGLEKLFF.